A single sample gave rise to the 9 T cell receptor beta chains below, sequenced in a study of tumor and adjacent non-tumor tissue in lung cancer. No cell sorting was done before RNA was extracted from the tissue. Three rounds of nested PCR, following a modified ARM-PCR protocol, produced the TCRbeta library. In TCRdb, the multiplex PCR reads were re-called with MiXCR into one record per CDR3 protein. The sample shows roughly 200,000 distinct CDR3 sequences, 70% to 75% of them seen only once. Source material: lung tumor tissue. These receptors all stem from a man between 60 and 70 years old with non-small cell lung cancer.

The table lists this clonotype with a few counts. The rearrangement links TRBV6-5 to TRBJ2-3; 9 bases align to TRBD2. The CDR3 has 14 residues. Germline assignment: CDR1 MNHEY and CDR2 SVGAGI. Trimming took 6 bases from V and 2 from J; bases not matched to a gene: 3. Written as DNA, the CDR3 is TGTGCCAGCAGAGAGGGACTAGCCACAGATACGCAGTATTTT. The encoded protein is CASREGLATDTQYF.

Details on this clonotype: A read error may account for a junction end that differs from germline. V usage is TRBV28 and J usage is TRBJ2-1; 9 nucleotides line up with TRBD2. The V gene's germline CDR1 is MDHEN and CDR2 SYDVKM. The CDR3 spans 16 residues. CDR3 DNA: TGTGCCAGCAGTTTCGCCGGGACTAGCTGGGGCAATGAGAAGTTCTTC. Translating gives CASSFAGTSWGNEKFF.

The chain links TRBV11-2 to TRBJ2-3; 13 bases match TRBD2. There are 18 residues in the CDR3. Germline V CDR1 and CDR2: SGHAT, FQNNGV. J lost 3 bases, V lost 1 base, and 7 bases had no gene match. In DNA form, the CDR3 reads TGTGCCAGCAGCTTAGCTTCTACTAGCGGGGGGGTGACAGATACGCAGTATTTT. It is translated as CASSLASTSGGVTDTQYF.

This clonotype was recorded many times. V gene TRBV29-1 combines with J gene TRBJ2-2; D not resolved. The germline V and J ends were trimmed by 7 bases and 10 bases, with 10 bases remaining between them. Germline lookup yields CDR1 SQVTM and CDR2 ANQGSEA. This CDR3 is 10 amino acids long. CDR3 coding DNA: TGCAGCGGTGGTGAGGAGGAGCTGTTTTTT. Amino acid sequence: CSGGEEELFF.

As concerns this clonotype: One base away lies a much larger clone, so this may be a sequencing read error. The V call is TRBV6-6, the J call TRBJ1-4; maybe TRBD1 (6 bases). This CDR3 region has 14 residues. Germline lookup yields CDR1 MNHNY and CDR2 SVGAGI (reference sequence). The CDR3 nucleotides are TGTACCAGCACCCCGGAGGGGGGGCATGAAAAACTGTTTTTT. Translating it yields CTSTPEGGHEKLFF.

The rearrangement links TRBV14 to TRBJ1-1; TRBD1 is a possible D gene (5 bases). Germline values: CDR1 SGHDN, CDR2 FVKESK. V lost 5 bases, J lost 5 bases, and 12 bases lay in between. CDR3 length: 13 residues. In DNA, the CDR3 is TGTGCCAGCAGCTGGGCAGGGAGGACTGAAGCTTTCTTT. It is translated as CASSWAGRTEAFF.

This chain joins TRBV19 and TRBJ1-2; D remains unclear. V gave up 3 bases and J gave up 11 bases, with 22 bases separating them. The CDR3 runs to 15 residues. CDR1 LNHDA and CDR2 SQIVND come from the germline V gene (reference sequence). DNA for the CDR3: TGTGCCAGTAGTATGGTCGCAGGTCCCCTTGGCTGGTACACCTTC. Amino acid sequence: CASSMVAGPLGWYTF.

As for this clonotype: A much bigger clone sits one base away, suggesting this may be a read error. This sequence joins TRBV30 and TRBJ2-4, with D unclear. V lost 0 bases to trimming and J lost 0 bases, with 6 bases between them. This CDR3 region has 14 residues. The germline CDR1 and CDR2 sequences are GTSNPN and SVGIG (reference sequence). In DNA form, the CDR3 reads TGTGCCTGGAGTGTGGGAATAGCCAAAAACATTCAGTACTTC. As protein: CAWSVGIAKNIQYF.

Points on this clonotype: A read error may produce the germline difference seen at one junction end. The rearrangement links TRBV12-3 or TRBV12-4 to TRBJ1-5; D gene ambiguous. The CDR3 length is 13 residues. This CDR3 reads CASSLASHQPHHF. The DNA of the CDR3 is TGTGCCAGCAGTTTAGCATCTCATCAGCCCCATCATTTT.